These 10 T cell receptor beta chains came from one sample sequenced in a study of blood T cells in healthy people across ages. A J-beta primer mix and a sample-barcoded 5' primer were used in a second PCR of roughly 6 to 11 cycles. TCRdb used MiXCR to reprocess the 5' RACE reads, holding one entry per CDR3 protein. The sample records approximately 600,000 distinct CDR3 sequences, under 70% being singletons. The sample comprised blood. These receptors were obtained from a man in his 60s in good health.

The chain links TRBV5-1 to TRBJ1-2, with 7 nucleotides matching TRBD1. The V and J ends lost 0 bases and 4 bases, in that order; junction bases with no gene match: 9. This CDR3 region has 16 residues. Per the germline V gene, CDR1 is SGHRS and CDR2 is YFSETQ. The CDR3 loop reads CASSLAPGGTSYGYTF. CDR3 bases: TGCGCCAGCAGCTTGGCCCCAGGGGGGACTAGCTATGGCTACACCTTC.

The CDR3 region has the DNA TGCAGTGCTAGCGGGTTTCCGGGACTAGCGGGGGGGCGGTCCTACAATGAGCAGTTCTTC. Protein sequence: CSASGFPGLAGGRSYNEQFF. This sequence joins TRBV20-1 and TRBJ2-1, with TRBD2 matching over 16 bases. CDR3 size: 20 residues. The V segment lost 3 bases and the J segment 1 base; nucleotides outside the gene matches: 12. Germline V gives CDR1 DFQATT, CDR2 SNEGSKA (reference sequence).

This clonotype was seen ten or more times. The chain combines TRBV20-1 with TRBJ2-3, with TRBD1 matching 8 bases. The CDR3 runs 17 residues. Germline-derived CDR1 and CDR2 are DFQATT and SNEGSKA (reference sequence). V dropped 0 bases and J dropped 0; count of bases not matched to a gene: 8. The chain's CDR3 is CSARDPRTGYSTDTQYF. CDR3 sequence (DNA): TGCAGTGCTAGAGATCCTCGGACAGGGTACAGCACAGATACGCAGTATTTT.

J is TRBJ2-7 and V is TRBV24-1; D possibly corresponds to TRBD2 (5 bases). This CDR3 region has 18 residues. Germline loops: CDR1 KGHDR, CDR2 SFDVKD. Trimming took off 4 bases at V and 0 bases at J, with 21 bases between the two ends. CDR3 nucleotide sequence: TGTGCCACCAGTGACCAACAAAGGATTAGCGCAACCTCCTACGAGCAGTACTTC. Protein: CATSDQQRISATSYEQYF.

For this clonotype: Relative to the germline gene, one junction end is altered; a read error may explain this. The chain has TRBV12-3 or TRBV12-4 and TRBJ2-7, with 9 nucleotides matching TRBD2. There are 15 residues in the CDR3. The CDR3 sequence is CASSLVAGESYEQYF. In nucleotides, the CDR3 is TGTGCCAGTAGTTTAGTAGCGGGGGAGTCCTACGAGCAGTACTTC.

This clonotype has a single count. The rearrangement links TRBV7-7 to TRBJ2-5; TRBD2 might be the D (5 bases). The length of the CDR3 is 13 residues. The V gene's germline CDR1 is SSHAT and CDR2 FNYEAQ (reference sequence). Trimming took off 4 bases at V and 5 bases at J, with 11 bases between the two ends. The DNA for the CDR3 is TGTGCCAGCAGCTCGGACTTATGGGAGACCCAGTACTTC. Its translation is CASSSDLWETQYF.

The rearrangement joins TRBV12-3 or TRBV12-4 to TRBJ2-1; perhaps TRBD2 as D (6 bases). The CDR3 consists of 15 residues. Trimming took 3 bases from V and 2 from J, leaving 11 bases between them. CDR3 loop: CASSLEGQAYNEQFF. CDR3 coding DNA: TGTGCCAGCAGTTTGGAGGGGCAAGCCTACAATGAGCAGTTCTTC.

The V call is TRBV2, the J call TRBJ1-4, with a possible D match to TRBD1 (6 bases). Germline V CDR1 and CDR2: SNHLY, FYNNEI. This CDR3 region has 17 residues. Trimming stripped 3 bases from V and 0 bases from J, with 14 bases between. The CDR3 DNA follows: TGTGCCAGCAGTGACCCCGGACAGCCCGCAACTAATGAAAAACTGTTTTTT. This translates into CASSDPGQPATNEKLFF.

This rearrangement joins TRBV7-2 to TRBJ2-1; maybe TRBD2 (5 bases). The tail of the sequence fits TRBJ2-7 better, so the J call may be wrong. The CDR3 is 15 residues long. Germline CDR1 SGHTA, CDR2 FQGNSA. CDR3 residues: CASSLVVADLYEQYF. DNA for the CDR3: TGTGCCAGCAGCTTAGTGGTCGCGGACTTATACGAGCAGTACTTC.

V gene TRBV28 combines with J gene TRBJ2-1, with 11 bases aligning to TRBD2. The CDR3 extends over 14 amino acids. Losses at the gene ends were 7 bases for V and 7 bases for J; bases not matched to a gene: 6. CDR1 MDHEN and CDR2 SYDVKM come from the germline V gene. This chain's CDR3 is CASILAGAGNEQFF. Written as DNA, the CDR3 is TGTGCCAGCATACTAGCGGGGGCTGGGAATGAGCAGTTCTTC.